Below, one T cell receptor beta chain is given with its context. What it recognizes is unknown. The data originate from a study of cytomegalovirus exposure and HLA in healthy donors. Findings of the study overall: In a later analysis, a missense DCLRE1C variant was linked to TCR beta V- and J-gene trimming. There were 164 TCR beta chains listed as cytomegalovirus-associated. A later analysis found TCR association rates differed by HLA locus, highest for DRB1 and lowest for HLA-C. Presence/absence analysis assumed near-uniform sequencing depth across donors.

60 Vbeta and 13 Jbeta primers were used in PCR. Produced via immunoSEQ multiplex PCR; TCRdb's table is partial and in-frame only. The data hold about 130,000 clones, with around 74% observed a single time. With 0 bases removed from V and 2 bases from J, the gap between germline ends came to 14 bases. The CDR3 covers 16 residues. Germline assignment: CDR1 MNHNY and CDR2 SVGAGI (reference sequence). The source of this sequence is a man younger than 30 in good health and CMV-seropositive. The gene calls are TRBV6-6 and TRBJ2-7, with TRBD1 as a possible D gene (6 bases). Sequenced input: PBMCs. CDR3 sequence reads: CASSYSGSQGTYEQYF. As DNA, the CDR3 is TGTGCCAGCAGTTACTCCGGCTCACAGGGTACCTACGAGCAGTACTTC.